This T cell receptor (beta chain) was sequenced during a study of post-analysis software for immune sequencing data. Notes on the study in general: Patients showed TRBV5-6, TRBV5-1 and TRBV20-1 among four to six TRBV segments more frequent than in controls. Analysis by F measure revealed that same-batch samples clustered strongly together. Multiple sclerosis patients showed significantly lower normalized Chao1 diversity than controls did.

With regard to this clonotype: Its antigen is unidentified. One end of the junction does not line up with germline, which may come from a read error.

The CDR3 runs 14 residues. CDR1 and CDR2 from the germline V gene are LGHNA and YSLEER. Unique molecular identifiers tagged the TCR beta cDNA libraries. Starting from around 1 to 10 million T cells, the study yielded approximately 500,000 cDNA molecules. TCRdb passed the PCR reads through MiXCR, listing each CDR3 protein once. The sample lists some 690,000 distinct CDR3 sequences, roughly 29% seen once, with roughly 0.54% in the top ten. This chain links TRBV4-3 with TRBJ2-5, with D tentatively TRBD2 (5 bases). The receptor's source is a girl between 10 and 17 years old with multiple sclerosis. Input material: blood. The CDR3 is CASGQEARRETQYF. For the CDR3, the DNA is TGCGCCAGCGGCCAAGAGGCACGGAGGGAGACCCAGTACTTC.